This is a list of T cell receptor beta chains from one sample in a study of blood T cell repertoires in COVID-19. The repertoire was sequenced with immunoSEQ multiplex PCR; TCRdb's copy has only in-frame clones and lacks some. The sample lists 200,000 to 250,000 clones, 83% occurring once. The material sequenced was PBMCs or T cells enriched from blood (not recorded which). These receptors originate from a woman between 50 and 59 years old who had been exposed to COVID-19. The CDR3 runs from the conserved cysteine through the conserved F or W.

V gene	J gene	CDR3 protein
TRBV15	TRBJ1-2	CASRKGLGGYTF
TRBV4-1	TRBJ1-1	CASSQEGGTFMGNTEAFF
TRBV29-1	TRBJ2-5	CSVENGGAGETQYF
TRBV29-1	TRBJ2-3	CSVSGGTDTQYF
TRBV3-1/TRBV3-2	TRBJ2-5	CASSQSRRETQYF
TRBV30	TRBJ2-1	CAWSVYRGNEQFF
TRBV2	TRBJ2-5	CASSGTGERGETQYF
TRBV30	TRBJ2-6	CACWDPGSPGANVLTF
TRBV11-2	TRBJ1-1	CASSSLRTEAFF
TRBV6-1	TRBJ1-5	CASSEEGRGSNQPQHF
TRBV29-1	TRBJ2-2	CSVGHNGELFF
TRBV19	TRBJ1-2	CASKPRTGAFYGYTF